The next 19 T cell receptor beta chains were all read from a single sample in a study of T cell changes during pregnancy in multiple sclerosis (dated by TCRdb to 2018 to 2020). The library was made by the immunoSEQ multiplex PCR assay. The clones in this table, taken by TCRdb from immuneACCESS, are in-frame only. Not every clone is retained; where verified, under half of the shortfall comes from an unresolved V gene, and the cause of the rest is unknown. The sample table shows 70,000 or so clones, and around 92% are seen once. The ten largest clones capture 0.55% to 0.85% of the sample. Here the sequenced sample was peripheral blood, taken in the third trimester of pregnancy. All receptors derive from a female donor in good health, enrolled as a control in a pregnancy study.

The chain employs TRBV2 and TRBJ1-1; possibly TRBD1 for D (6 bases). Between the trimmed V and J ends, which lost 11 bases and 2 bases, there was a span of 15 bases. Per germline, CDR1 SNHLY and CDR2 FYNNEI. The CDR3 length is 13 residues. The CDR3 sequence is CAGRHRENTEAFF. Here the CDR3 DNA reads TGTGCCGGACGACACAGGGAAAACACTGAAGCTTTCTTT. The full variable domain, completed using reference TRBV2 and TRBJ1-1, is EPEVTQTPSHQVTQMGQEVILRCVPISNHLYFYWYRQILGQKVEFLVSFYNNEISEKSEIFDDQFSVERPDGSNFTLKIRSTKLEDSAMYFCAGRHRENTEAFFGQGTRLTVV.

The gene calls are TRBV7-6 and TRBJ1-1, with D maybe TRBD1 (5 bases). Germline loops: CDR1 SGHVS, CDR2 FNYEAQ. CDR3 length: 15 residues. V shed 6 bases and J shed 0 bases, with 14 bases lying between them. The CDR3 coding sequence is TGTGCCAGCAGTTCCGAGGCGGGGGTGAACACTGAAGCTTTCTTT. Protein sequence: CASSSEAGVNTEAFF.

V is TRBV19 and J is TRBJ2-7, with 7 bases identical to TRBD1. Trimming removed 6 bases from V and 3 bases from J; junction bases left unmatched: 11. The germline V gene has CDR1 LNHDA and CDR2 SQIVND (reference sequence). The CDR3 extends over 15 amino acids. This CDR3 reads CASSGTGQTVYEQYF. The CDR3 nucleotides read TGTGCCAGTAGCGGAACGGGACAGACGGTCTACGAGCAGTACTTC.

The rearrangement joins TRBV9 to TRBJ2-3; D uncertain. In germline, CDR1 is SGDLS, CDR2 YYNGEE. V dropped 3 bases and J dropped 3 bases, with 11 bases sitting between them. The CDR3 length is 14 residues. The CDR3 DNA sequence: TGTGCCAGCAGCGCCAGGCCCTCTACAGATACGCAGTATTTT. It translates to CASSARPSTDTQYF. The full variable domain, rest sourced from reference TRBV9 and TRBJ2-3, is DSGVTQTPKHLITATGQRVTLRCSPRSGDLSVYWYQQSLDQGLQFLIQYYNGEERAKGNILERFSAQQFPDLHSELNLSSLELGDSALYFCASSARPSTDTQYFGPGTRLTVL.

The genes are TRBV27 and TRBJ2-3, with D unresolved. CDR3 length: 13 residues. Trimming took off 5 bases at V and 2 bases at J, with 8 bases between the two ends. CDR1 MNHEY and CDR2 SMNVEV come from the germline V gene (reference sequence). The CDR3 coding sequence is TGTGCCAGCAGTAGCCGGGTCACAGATACGCAGTATTTT. Protein product: CASSSRVTDTQYF.

The chain is built from TRBV5-1 and TRBJ1-3; D perhaps matches TRBD1 (5 bases). Looked up from germline, CDR1 is SGHRS and CDR2 is YFSETQ. CDR3 size: 17 residues. Trimming pared 3 bases from V and 2 bases from J, leaving 18 bases between. The DNA of the CDR3 is TGCGCCAGCAGCTCGCAACTCGCGGGGGAACCTGGAAACACCATATATTTT. Translated, it gives CASSSQLAGEPGNTIYF.

The chain carries TRBV10-1 and TRBJ2-1, with 9 bases fitting TRBD1. The CDR3 sequence is 15 residues long. With V trimmed by 3 bases and J by 4 bases, 4 bases remained unmatched. Germline V lookup: CDR1 WNHNN, CDR2 SYGVQD (reference sequence). The CDR3 is CASSESGQGYNEQFF. The DNA for the CDR3 is TGCGCCAGCAGTGAATCGGGACAGGGTTACAATGAGCAGTTCTTC.

V gene TRBV7-6 combines with J gene TRBJ1-1, with D maybe TRBD1 (6 bases). There are 14 residues in the CDR3. CDR1 is SGHVS and CDR2 is FNYEAQ in the germline V gene. The V and J ends lost 5 bases and 7 bases respectively, with 17 bases between them. The CDR3 DNA follows: TGTGCCAGCAGCCTAATCCAGGGGCCGGGTGAAGCTTTCTTT. Protein product: CASSLIQGPGEAFF. Filled out from reference TRBV7-6 and TRBJ1-1, the complete variable domain reads GAGVSQSPRYKVTKRGQDVALRCDPISGHVSLYWYRQALGQGPEFLTYFNYEAQQDKSGLPNDRFSAERPEGSISTLTIQRTEQRDSAMYRCASSLIQGPGEAFFGQGTRLTVV.

V is TRBV9 and J is TRBJ1-3; TRBD1 is a possible D gene (5 bases). The ends were cut back, 3 bases at V and 1 base at J, with 8 bases in the middle. The CDR3 runs 14 residues. Germline loops: CDR1 SGDLS, CDR2 YYNGEE. The CDR3 coding sequence is TGTGCCAGCAGCGGGGGGGTTTCTGGAAACACCATATATTTT. This encodes CASSGGVSGNTIYF.

The genes are TRBV28 and TRBJ1-2; 7 bases fit TRBD1. The CDR3 totals 18 residues. The trim removed 4 bases at V and 2 bases at J, leaving 16 bases unmatched. Germline loops: CDR1 MDHEN, CDR2 SYDVKM. This chain's CDR3 is CASSSDLTGLHSNYGYTF. The CDR3 nucleotides are TGTGCCAGCAGTTCCGACCTGACAGGGCTCCACTCAAACTATGGCTACACCTTC.

The rearrangement uses TRBV4-1 and TRBJ2-4; 8 nucleotides match TRBD2. The germline V gene has CDR1 MGHRA and CDR2 YSYEKL. This CDR3 comprises 16 residues. Losses at the gene ends were 4 bases for V and 6 bases for J; bases not matched to a gene: 11. CDR3 coding DNA: TGCGCCAGCAGCCCTCTTAATAGCGGGGTCGGAAACATTCAGTACTTC. This translates into CASSPLNSGVGNIQYF.

This chain joins TRBV7-8 and TRBJ1-2; D is uncertain. CDR1 and CDR2 from the germline V gene are SGHVS and FQNEAQ. Trimming shortened V by 1 base and J by 4 bases, and 4 bases separated the two germline ends. This CDR3 is built from 12 residues. The CDR3 loop reads CASSLVSYGYTF. CDR3 in DNA: TGTGCCAGCAGCTTAGTGAGCTATGGCTACACCTTC.

This clone was observed a few times. The V call is TRBV9, the J call TRBJ2-7; unclear D gene. Germline V gene lookup returns CDR1 SGDLS and CDR2 YYNGEE. Trimming cost V 0 bases and J 2 bases, with 9 bases left between them. This CDR3 is 14 amino acids long. The CDR3 DNA reads TGTGCCAGCAGCGTAGGTTCTACCCCCTACGAGCAGTACTTC. It translates to CASSVGSTPYEQYF. Based on the CDR3 plus reference TRBV9 and TRBJ2-7, the full variable domain is DSGVTQTPKHLITATGQRVTLRCSPRSGDLSVYWYQQSLDQGLQFLIQYYNGEERAKGNILERFSAQQFPDLHSELNLSSLELGDSALYFCASSVGSTPYEQYFGPGTRLTVT.

The CDR3 loop reads CASSFGGAVYEQYF. DNA for the CDR3: TGCGCCAGCAGCTTTGGCGGGGCCGTATACGAGCAGTACTTC. The gene calls are TRBV5-1 and TRBJ2-7, with D possibly being TRBD2 (6 bases). Trimming left V 2 bases short and J 4 bases short, with 13 bases between. Germline assignment: CDR1 SGHRS and CDR2 YFSETQ. There are 14 residues in the CDR3.

This clone appeared a single time. This rearrangement joins TRBV7-9 to TRBJ2-5; TRBD2 might be the D (6 bases). The CDR3 sequence is 14 residues long. V lost 5 bases, J lost 5 bases, and 15 bases lay in between. CDR1 is SEHNR and CDR2 is FQNEAQ in the germline V gene (reference sequence). DNA of the CDR3: TGTGCCAGCAGCCTCGGGGTAGCGGCGGAGACCCAGTACTTC. This translates into CASSLGVAAETQYF.

V gene TRBV11-2 combines with J gene TRBJ2-3; D might be TRBD1 (6 bases). V dropped 4 bases and J dropped 6 bases, with 14 bases sitting between them. Germline values: CDR1 SGHAT, CDR2 FQNNGV. CDR3 size: 14 residues. CDR3 nucleotide sequence: TGTGCCAGCAGCTCGTCGGGACAATCGGATACGCAGTATTTT. This codes for CASSSSGQSDTQYF. The full variable domain, with the rest looked up from reference TRBV11-2 and TRBJ2-3, is EAGVAQSPRYKIIEKRQSVAFWCNPISGHATLYWYQQILGQGPKLLIQFQNNGVVDDSQLPKDRFSAERLKGVDSTLKIQPAKLEDSAVYLCASSSSGQSDTQYFGPGTRLTVL.

The V and J genes are TRBV6-6 and TRBJ1-5, with D possibly TRBD1 on 5 matching bases. Looked up from germline, CDR1 is MNHNY and CDR2 is SVGAGI (reference sequence). The CDR3 spans 15 residues. V lost 5 bases and J lost 0, with 11 bases in between. The CDR3 sequence: CASSPRGSSNQPQHF. The CDR3 DNA is TGTGCCAGCAGTCCCCGGGGGTCTAGCAATCAGCCCCAGCATTTT.

The gene calls are TRBV6-5 and TRBJ1-6; the D is unclear. Trimming cost V 2 bases and J 7 bases, with 12 bases left between them. There are 15 residues in the CDR3. Per the germline V gene, CDR1 is MNHEY and CDR2 is SVGAGI. CDR3 sequence: CASSYGGILNSPLHF. CDR3 sequence (DNA): TGTGCCAGCAGTTACGGCGGGATATTGAATTCACCCCTCCACTTT.

V is TRBV5-6 and J is TRBJ2-4, with 9 bases identical to TRBD1. Germline CDR1 is SGHDT and CDR2 is YYEEEE. J was trimmed by 0 bases and V by 5 bases; bases with no gene match: 6. The CDR3 extends over 16 amino acids. CDR3 loop: CASRRTGEGAKNIQYF. CDR3 coding DNA: TGTGCCAGCAGGCGGACAGGGGAAGGAGCCAAAAACATTCAGTACTTC.